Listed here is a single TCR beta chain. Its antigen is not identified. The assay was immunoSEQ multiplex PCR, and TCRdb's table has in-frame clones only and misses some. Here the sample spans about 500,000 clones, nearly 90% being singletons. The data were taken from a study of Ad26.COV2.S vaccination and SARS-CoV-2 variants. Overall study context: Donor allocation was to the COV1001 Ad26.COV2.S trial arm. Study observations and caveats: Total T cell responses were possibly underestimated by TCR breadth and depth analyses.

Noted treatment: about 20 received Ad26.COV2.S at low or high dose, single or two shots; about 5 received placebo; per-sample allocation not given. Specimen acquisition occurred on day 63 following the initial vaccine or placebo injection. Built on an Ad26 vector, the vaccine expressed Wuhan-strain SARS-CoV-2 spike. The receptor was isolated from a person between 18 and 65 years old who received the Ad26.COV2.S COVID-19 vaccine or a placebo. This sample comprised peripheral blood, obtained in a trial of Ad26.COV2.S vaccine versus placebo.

The CDR3 reads CASSYSVLGNTEAFF. The DNA for the CDR3 is TGTGCCAGCAGTTACTCCGTCCTGGGGAACACTGAAGCTTTCTTT. The V and J genes are TRBV6-5 and TRBJ1-1, with unresolved D. With 0 bases removed from V and 1 base from J, the gap between germline ends came to 9 bases. The CDR3 length is 15 residues. In germline, CDR1 is MNHEY, CDR2 SVGAGI.